This TCR beta chain was obtained from a study of cytomegalovirus exposure and HLA in healthy donors (dated by TCRdb to the late 2010s). In the study overall: According to an earlier analysis of several hundred of the donors, some 170 million T cells yielded 90 million to 130 million unique TCR beta sequences and 276 Gb of sequence data. To decide whether each TCR beta V gene segment behaved as functional or pseudogenic, an earlier analysis of nearly 600 of the donors relied on high-throughput TCR beta sequencing. Several DR-DQ haplotypes were handled as single units for association and clustering, since linkage in the cohort was strong. Approximately 330 gigabases of sequencing data and around 80 million unique TCR sequences made up an early release that covered some 640 HLA-typed donors. Across around 400 genotyped donors of the cohort, an average of approximately 240,000 unique TCR beta nucleotide sequences per donor were sequenced, and around 20% of those sequences were non-productive. The aim of the study was to test whether cataloging public T cell receptors could identify signatures of past pathogen exposure. In a later genetic analysis, genome-wide SNP genotypes for about 55% of the roughly 700 donors were used, and that subset was treated as a discovery cohort. Using immunosequencing, the study profiled T cell repertoires from about 610 subjects and related those repertoires to cytomegalovirus serostatus. To predict cytomegalovirus infection status, the study brought together high-throughput TCR immunosequencing, statistical association of individual TCRs with disease status, and machine learning. HLA typing covered class I and class II loci at four-digit resolution. All discovery cohort repertoires had been generated on a single sequencing platform. Along with the roughly 700-subject first cohort, a separate validation cohort of roughly 110 different subjects was used. Of the roughly 410 genotyped donors, less than 90% were placed in the genetic ancestry cluster associated with self-reported Caucasian donors. A later analysis re-analyzed previously published TCR beta repertoires from 666 donors and added high-resolution HLA genotyping to study TCR occurrence patterns. Donor age, sex, ethnicity and CMV serostatus were compiled alongside the repertoire data. The number of donors typed differed by locus, with roughly 629-640 for A, B, C, DRB1 and DQB1, roughly 520 for DQA1, 600 to 610 for DPA1, and about 450 for DPB1. Rather than drawing on any new phenotypic data, the later analysis identified candidate immune exposures from TCR beta sequences and the way those sequences occurred across donors. Broad study findings and their caveats: A later genetic analysis associated a missense DCLRE1C variant with V-gene and J-gene trimming of TCR beta chains, and an independent cohort replicated the association. A cluster of highly shared sequence variants was judged likely to represent a technical artifact of the sequencing pipeline. The only immune exposure information available for the cohort was CMV serostatus. In this cohort, only TCR beta chains were sequenced, and detectable features were limited by the absence of alpha or paired-chain data. A later analysis found that most CMV-associated TCR beta chains appeared HLA-restricted, with HLA associations seemingly driven largely by CMV exposure. The 87-base-pair reads could not distinguish some IMGT-functional V segments, including TRBV6-2 and TRBV6-3, so those segments were excluded. In a later genetic analysis, fewer N-insertions in productive TCRs were reported among donors in an Asian-associated ancestry cluster than the roughly 710-donor mean. Linkage disequilibrium might explain the correlated functional status among segregating V segments, but an unknown experimental factor could not be excluded. The classifier was reported to diagnose cytomegalovirus status with high specificity and sensitivity in both the original and validation cohorts. The earlier analysis of almost 600 of the donors excluded some 15 rarely observed V segments, including chromosome 9 orphons, because counts were too low. A further reported finding was that TCR beta sequences accurately predicted the HLA-A and HLA-B alleles for most subjects in the first cohort. A few of the identified cytomegalovirus-associated TCR beta chains were confirmed in vitro to be specific for cytomegalovirus antigens. In a later analysis, TCR association rates were found to vary across HLA loci, with the most associated TCRs seen for DRB1 alleles and the fewest for HLA-C alleles. In a later analysis, 16,951 TCR beta sequences were associated with specific HLA alleles at a false discovery rate of 0.05. An earlier analysis of 587 of the donors showed that most TCR beta V segments appeared in productive rearrangements either about 90% or about 30% of the time, which broadly matched IMGT annotations. In a later analysis, HLA-associated TCR beta chains showed more clonal expansion and lower generation probabilities than non-associated chains that were equally common. The authors suggested that the approach could potentially be extended to other disease states and immunological phenotypes. Because HLA typing was unavailable for some donors at each locus, only the typed subset was used in association tests. In a later analysis, several top co-occurrence clusters were reported to appear linked to parvovirus B19, influenza, CMV and Epstein-Barr virus. The study listed 150 to 200 TCR beta chains as associated with cytomegalovirus. Most TCR sequences were seen in very few donors, while some public TCRs were found in many individuals. Strong co-occurrence of HLA alleles, especially DR and DQ, made assigning TCR associations to individual alleles difficult. Sequencing depth was assumed to be roughly uniform across donors in the presence/absence analyses, though that assumption may not hold.

Library prep was done by the immunoSEQ multiplex PCR assay. A mixture of 60 forward primers for TCR Vbeta segments and 13 reverse primers for TCR Jbeta segments was used in the multiplex PCR. A multiplex PCR assay on genomic DNA amplified the CDR3 region of rearranged TCR beta genes. On the Illumina HiSeq System, the amplified TCR beta libraries were sequenced as 87-base-pair reads. From the authors' description of their analysis: Across the 670 or so repertoires, a later analysis counted roughly 84 million unique TCR beta chains, roughly 11 million of which were shared by at least two donors. To remove PCR and sequencing errors, raw reads were error-corrected and collapsed into unique sequences using a nearest-neighbor algorithm that merged closely related sequences. V, D and J gene segments were assigned by aligning CDR3 sequences to IMGT reference sequences. For a sequence to be retained, a match of at least six nucleotides was required to both a V gene segment and a J gene segment. Rearrangements were called productive when the CDR3 lacked stop codons and stayed in frame with V and J; all others were non-productive. Following IMGT convention, CDR3 was defined as the stretch from the second conserved V-encoded cysteine up to the conserved J-encoded phenylalanine. Sequences without an unambiguous match to a single V gene segment were excluded from the earlier analysis of 500 to 700 of the donors. An earlier analysis of several hundred of the donors called V segments functional above 56.7% productive rearrangements and segregating when the between-donor standard deviation exceeded 5%. A statistical classification framework was built to diagnose cytomegalovirus status from the catalog of TCR beta chain sequences. In a later analysis, V and J genes were assigned by comparing TCR nucleotide sequences against IMGT/GENE-DB human TR gene sequences. Using the TCRdist pipeline, a later analysis assigned CDR3 sequences along with most-parsimonious VDJ recombination scenarios. In a later analysis, every TCR beta chain was defined by the combination of its CDR3 amino acid sequence and its V-gene family, and reads without a unique V-gene family were dropped. As a way to deal with suspected cross-contamination and a sequencing artifact, a later analysis dropped roughly 620 nucleotide sequences that were highly shared and had low generation probability. In a later analysis, a clonal expansion index was calculated for each public chain from normalized within-repertoire ranks of inferred template counts. A later analysis computed generation probabilities with a VDJ recombination model fitted to out-of-frame rearrangements, and checked the results against IGoR. In a later analysis, hypergeometric tests were used to score TCR-TCR, TCR-HLA and TCR-CMV co-occurrence, with a repertoire-size bias correction applied to TCR pairs. To estimate false discovery rates, a later analysis permuted the HLA or CMV assignments 20 times. A later analysis grouped co-occurring TCRs with DBSCAN, adding TCRdist sequence similarity when clustering within HLA-allele-positive subsets. Repertoires with fewer than 30,000 or more than 120,000 public chains, plus five repertoires with anomalous nucleotide sharing, were excluded from co-occurrence clustering. TCRdb's version of the immuneACCESS table is confined to in-frame rearrangements and falls short of the full clone set. An unresolved V gene accounts for under half of the shortfall where checked; the remainder is of unknown origin. D and trimming were read from the DNA, whereas the V and J calls and clone size are those reported in that table. The sample data list about 120,000 clones, and 79% of these were observed just once. The leading ten clones occupy about 3% of the sample.

A word on this clone: No cognate antigen has been identified for it. No clone much larger than this one lies a single base away; base qualities are absent.

V was cut back by 0 bases and J by 6 bases, leaving a gap of 7 bases between them. Taken from cysteine to phenylalanine, the CDR3 has 13 residues. Solely the CDR3 DNA is kept, with 39 bases framed from the first base. From the germline V gene, CDR1 is SGDLS and CDR2 is YYNGEE. The cohort comprised some 700 healthy bone marrow donors. At the time of sampling, every cohort member was nominally healthy, though immune exposures that went unrecorded were likely present. The donor tested CMV seropositive, placing the donor among the 290 or so seropositive members of the cohort. A peripheral blood sample was provided by each donor, and peripheral blood mononuclear cells were used for TCR beta sequencing. The Qiagen DNeasy Blood Extraction Kit was used to extract genomic DNA from the blood cell samples.

The sequencing sample was made of PBMCs. The clonotype comes from a woman aged 18-29 years in good health and CMV-seropositive. The rearrangement joined TRBV9 to TRBJ2-1; TRBD2 is a weak D gene call, 5 bases matching. For the CDR3, the sequence is CASSVVEGNEQFF. The nucleotides read TGTGCCAGCAGCGTAGTCGAGGGCAATGAGCAGTTCTTC.